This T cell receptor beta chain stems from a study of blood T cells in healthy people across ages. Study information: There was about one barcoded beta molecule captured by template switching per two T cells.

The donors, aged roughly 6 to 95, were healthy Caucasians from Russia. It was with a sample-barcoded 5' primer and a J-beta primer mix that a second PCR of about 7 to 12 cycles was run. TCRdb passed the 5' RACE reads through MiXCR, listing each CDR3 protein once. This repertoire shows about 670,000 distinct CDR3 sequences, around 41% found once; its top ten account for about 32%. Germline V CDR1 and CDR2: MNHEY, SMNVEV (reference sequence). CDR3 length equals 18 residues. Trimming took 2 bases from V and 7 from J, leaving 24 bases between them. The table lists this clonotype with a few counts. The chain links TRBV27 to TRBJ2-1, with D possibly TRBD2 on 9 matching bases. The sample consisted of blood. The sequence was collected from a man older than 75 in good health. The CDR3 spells CASSLNRGVAGVWNEQFF. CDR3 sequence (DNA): TGTGCCAGCAGTTTAAACAGGGGGGTAGCGGGAGTATGGAATGAGCAGTTCTTC.